This TCR beta chain was obtained from a study of T cell responses to AZD1222 COVID-19 vaccine. As regards this clone: Its antigen is not known.

V was pared by 6 bases and J by 4 bases, with 4 bases of the junction left unmatched. Germline loops: CDR1 SGHNT, CDR2 YENEEA. This CDR3 contains 13 residues. The data were produced by immunoSEQ multiplex PCR, yet TCRdb's version contains in-frame clones alone and is incomplete. The sample includes some 120,000 clones, around 85% of them seen just once. Overall study findings and caveats: Nearly half of spike-specific TCRs reportedly target variant regions that are unmutated in the B.1.351 and B.1.1.7 variants. Donors, mostly white British, included more females; clonal diversity was possibly underestimated. Seropositivity was recorded at baseline in only a handful of AZD1222 recipients.

The sequence derives from an adult in good health. This specimen was peripheral blood, taken on day 0 of AZD1222 vaccination. The genes are TRBV11-3 and TRBJ1-2; TRBD1 matches at 8 bases. The chain's CDR3 is CASRPGTGYGYTF. CDR3 DNA sequence: TGTGCCAGCAGGCCCGGGACAGGCTATGGCTACACCTTC. Full variable domain (outside the CDR3, taken from reference TRBV11-3 and TRBJ1-2): EAGVVQSPRYKIIEKKQPVAFWCNPISGHNTLYWYLQNLGQGPELLIRYENEEAVDDSQLPKDRFSAERLKGVDSTLKIQPAELGDSAVYLCASRPGTGYGYTFGSGTRLTVV.